A single TCR beta chain is shown here with its context. The TCR-sequenced patients were a few responders to pembrolizumab. Method: immunoSEQ multiplex PCR; TCRdb's copy keeps in-frame clones and lacks some. This table holds under 150,000 clones, 88% found once. Germline V gene sequence: CDR1 MNHEY, CDR2 SMNVEV (reference sequence). V lost 6 bases to trimming and J lost 3 bases, with 10 bases between them. This CDR3 region has 13 residues. The data originate from a study of PD-1 blockade in mismatch repair-deficient tumors. About the research overall: Patients had fewer than 15 mismatch repair-deficient cancer types and were previously treated and progressing.

The J gene is TRBJ2-3, the V gene TRBV27; maybe TRBD2 (6 bases). The receptor's source is an adult with mismatch repair-deficient cancer. Sequences were derived from peripheral blood, sampled 70 to 72 weeks after starting pembrolizumab. CDR3 loop: CASRSGGTDTQYF. The DNA of the CDR3 is TGTGCCAGCAGGTCCGGGGGAACAGATACGCAGTATTTT.